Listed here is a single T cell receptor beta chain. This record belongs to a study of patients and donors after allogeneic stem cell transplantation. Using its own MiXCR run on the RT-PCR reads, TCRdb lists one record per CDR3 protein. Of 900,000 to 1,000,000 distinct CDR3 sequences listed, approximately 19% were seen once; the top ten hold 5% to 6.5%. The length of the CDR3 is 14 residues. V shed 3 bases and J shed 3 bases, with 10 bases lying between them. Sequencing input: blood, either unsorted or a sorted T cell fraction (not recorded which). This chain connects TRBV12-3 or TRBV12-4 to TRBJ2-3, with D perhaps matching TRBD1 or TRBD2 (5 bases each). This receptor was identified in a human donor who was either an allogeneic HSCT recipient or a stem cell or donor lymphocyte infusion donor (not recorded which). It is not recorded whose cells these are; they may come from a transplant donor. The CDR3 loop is CASSFMGPTDTQYF. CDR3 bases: TGTGCCAGCAGTTTTATGGGACCGACAGATACGCAGTATTTT.